The clone carrying this T cell receptor beta chain has only a few counts. The data were taken from a study of blood T cell repertoires in COVID-19. Authors' methods: Amplifying reference gene primers gave estimates of nucleated cell counts. Sequencing used immunoSEQ multiplex PCR; TCRdb keeps in-frame clones, though not all of them. V, J and clone size reflect that table, while D and trimming were determined from the DNA. The table includes over 200,000 clones, approximately 91% detected once. This CDR3 is built from 15 residues. V gave up 3 bases and J gave up 4 bases; unmatched junction bases: 6. Looked up from germline, CDR1 is LNHDA and CDR2 is SQIVND (reference sequence).

The sample comprised peripheral blood. The rearrangement uses TRBV19 and TRBJ2-7; 10 nucleotides line up with TRBD1. The receptor was derived from a woman in her thirties with acute or convalescent COVID-19. The DNA for the CDR3 is TGTGCCAGTAGTATCTCCGCGGGACAGGGGTACGAGCAGTACTTC. Protein: CASSISAGQGYEQYF.